This T cell receptor beta chain was sequenced in a study of beta chain features in type 1 diabetes (dated by TCRdb to the late 2010s). Study-level background: Mean age, gender distribution, total cell number and subset yield were not different between patients and healthy donors. Across all samples, fewer than 130 million sorted cells were examined, and cell number per subset correlated strongly with RNA yield. The study compared the TCRB repertoires of sorted circulating CD4+ T cell subsets in recently diagnosed type 1 diabetes patients with those in matched healthy donors. Naive and central memory subsets were obtained from all 30 or so donors, but regulatory and stem cell-like memory subsets were isolated from only 8 patients and roughly eight healthy donors.

Broader findings and caveats from the paper: Because small numbers of individuals were included in the HLA sub-analyses, any influence of HLA type on TCRB rearrangement was left unresolved. Patients with type 1 diabetes made fewer insertions and deleted more nucleotides at VDJ recombination sites, implying thymic rearrangement abnormalities. In all four CD4+ subsets, TCRB CDR3 length was moderately but significantly shorter in type 1 diabetes patients. Because cDNA was sequenced instead of genomic DNA, highly expressing activated cells could be over-represented, though the groups showed no difference in activation or CD3 levels. Shorter templates might be favored by PCR, yet because patient and control samples were amplified and corrected together, any such skew would affect both groups equally. Naive, central memory and regulatory TCRB repertoires appeared more similar among patients than among healthy donors.

The entire amount of isolated RNA was reverse transcribed using the High Capacity cDNA Reverse Transcription Kit, so the sequenced TCRB transcripts were expressed ones. Deep immunoSEQ sequencing was applied to naive, central memory and regulatory T cell samples, giving an average of about 3.57 million total reads per sample. Sorted cells were lysed in RLT buffer and RNA was extracted with DNase-treated RNeasy Micro or Mini kits, depending on cell number. Each cell subset was processed separately to prevent cross-contamination, with patient and healthy donor samples processed together. The immunoSEQ multiplex PCR was used to amplify TCRB sequences from cDNA, yielding 87-bp fragments that span the CDR3 region. Amplicons were sequenced on the Illumina HiSeq platform. Per the authors' processing: Synthetic template baselines were used to correct PCR bias computationally, reads within Hamming distance 2 were collapsed together, and singletons that could not be merged were discarded. Reads were aligned against IMGT to assign V, D and J genes, CDR3 length and insertions or deletions at six rearrangement sites. Within each subset, clonotype counts were normalized to the number of sorted cells before true diversity and Gini coefficients were calculated with the tcR R package. Repertoire sharing was quantified using the overlap coefficient calculated on TCRB nucleotide sequences. Out-of-frame TCRB sequences from naive cells were analyzed as a proxy for the pre-selection repertoire. TCRdb limited this immuneACCESS table to in-frame rearrangements with V and J called. A share of clones is missing; checked studies link under half to unresolved V genes, and the rest is unexplained. The V and J calls and the clone size are those of that table, but D and trimming were determined from the DNA. The sample table records 450,000 to 600,000 clones; approximately 30% of these occur just once. Around 0.065% of the sample comes from the top ten.

Each donor gave one peripheral blood draw, averaging roughly 120 mL, which was collected into heparinised tubes. A BD FACSAria II and a panel including CD45RO, CCR7, CD25, CD127, CD95 and CD27 were used to sort naive, central memory, regulatory and stem cell-like memory CD4+ T cells. A purity above 95% was achieved for all sorted populations. PBMCs were isolated immediately by Lymphoprep density gradient centrifugation and stained directly without culture. So that batch effects would be minimized, each experiment stained and sorted samples in pairs, pairing one healthy donor with one patient. About this clone: The antigen it recognizes is unknown. Qualities for individual bases were not recorded, and no much larger clone is one base off.

Material: naive CD4+ T cells from blood. The intended sense of this specimen's cell subset or site label: true naive CD4+ T cells. This TCR was sampled from a man in his late teens or twenties in good health.

The bases are TGCGCCAGCAGGACCTACGAGCAGTACTTC. This yields the protein CASRTYEQYF. The chain employs TRBV4-1 and TRBJ2-7, with no D gene named confidently. V is pared back by 6 bases and J by 2 bases, with 2 bases lying between the germline termini. The CDR3 covers 10 residues, taking in both the cysteine and the phenylalanine. Only CDR3 DNA is held: 30 bases, read in frame from base 1. The germline V gene yields MGHRA for CDR1 and YSYEKL for CDR2.